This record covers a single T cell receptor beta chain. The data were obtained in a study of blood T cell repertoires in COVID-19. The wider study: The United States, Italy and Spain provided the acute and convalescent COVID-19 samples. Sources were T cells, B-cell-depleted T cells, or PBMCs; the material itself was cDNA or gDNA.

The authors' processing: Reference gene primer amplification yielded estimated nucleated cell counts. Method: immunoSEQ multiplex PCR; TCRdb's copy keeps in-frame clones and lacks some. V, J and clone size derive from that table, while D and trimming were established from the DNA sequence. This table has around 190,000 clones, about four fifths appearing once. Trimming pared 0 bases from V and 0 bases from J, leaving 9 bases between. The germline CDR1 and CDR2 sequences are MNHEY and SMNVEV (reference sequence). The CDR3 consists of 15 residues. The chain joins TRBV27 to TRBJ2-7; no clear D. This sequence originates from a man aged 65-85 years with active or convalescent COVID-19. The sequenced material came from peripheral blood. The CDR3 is CASSLSILSSYEQYF. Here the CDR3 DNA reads TGTGCCAGCAGTTTATCGATACTTAGCTCCTACGAGCAGTACTTC.